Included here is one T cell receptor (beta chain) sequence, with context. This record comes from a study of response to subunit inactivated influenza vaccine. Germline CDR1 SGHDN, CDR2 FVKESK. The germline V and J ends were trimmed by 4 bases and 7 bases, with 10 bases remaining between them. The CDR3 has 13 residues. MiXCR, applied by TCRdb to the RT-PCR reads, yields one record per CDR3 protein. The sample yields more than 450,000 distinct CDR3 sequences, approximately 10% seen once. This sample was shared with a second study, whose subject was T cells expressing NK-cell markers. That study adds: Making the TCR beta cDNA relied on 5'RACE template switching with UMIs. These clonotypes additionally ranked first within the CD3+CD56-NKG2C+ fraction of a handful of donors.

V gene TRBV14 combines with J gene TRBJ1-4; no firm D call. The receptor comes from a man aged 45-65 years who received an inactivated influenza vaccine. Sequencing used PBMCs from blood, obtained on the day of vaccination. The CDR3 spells CASSLSAPEKLFF. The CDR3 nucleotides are TGTGCCAGCAGCCTCTCGGCCCCTGAAAAACTGTTTTTT.